This entry concerns a single TCR beta chain. This clonotype was seen a few times. Its cognate antigen has yet to be identified. One base away there is no much larger clone; base qualities are not given. The record originates from a study of T-cell reconstitution after alpha-beta-depleted transplantation in children (dated by TCRdb to the mid-2010s). The study in broad terms: Using TCR repertoire profiling, the study quantitatively followed how T-cell immune reconstitution unfolded in children after TCRalphabeta/CD19-depleted allogeneic hematopoietic cell transplantation. Broad study findings and their caveats: In some patients, the high TCRbeta diversity seen at day 60 was put down to recipient T cells and intrathymic progenitors that had survived conditioning. Hyperexpanded clone frequencies declined over subsequent months; after one year, T-cell counts and TCRbeta diversity were mostly attributed to newly produced T cells. The apparently early recovery of alphabetaT-cell counts about two months after transplant reportedly depended on only several hundred rapidly expanded clones that came from non-depleted graft cells.

Library preparation employed PCR. Sequencing took place on an Illumina HiSeq 2500. To normalize quantification of the TCRbeta repertoire, the TCR libraries were built with molecular barcoding that relied on unique molecular identifiers. The public reads were reanalyzed by TCRdb: fastp trimming at Q25, MiXCR alignment, in-frame beta chains only. Each CDR3 protein appears once, grouped with its most common genes and DNA. The table for this sample lists 450,000 to 700,000 distinct CDR3 sequences; about a quarter of them were counted only once. The biggest ten clones account for 30% to 45% of the sample. According to the germline V gene (reference sequence), CDR1 reads LNHDA and CDR2 reads SQIVND. V sheds 5 bases and J sheds 0 bases, leaving 14 bases between their ends. CDR3 length: 17 amino acids, cysteine to phenylalanine. Of all the DNA, just the CDR3 is kept, 51 bases in frame from base 1. The treatment or condition tag for this specimen amounts to: allogeneic hematopoietic cell transplantation with graft depleted of TCRalphabeta T cells and CD19 B cells. TCRalphabeta/CD19-depleted allogeneic hematopoietic cell grafts were given to the transplant recipients, all of whom were children.

This TCR was sampled from a boy younger than two with Wiskott-Aldrich syndrome, due to receive a stem cell transplant. The chain is made from TRBV19 and TRBJ2-6; the D gene lacks a confident call. The input for sequencing was PBMCs, taken before TCRalphabeta/CD19-depleted stem cell transplant. The DNA reads TGTGCCAGTAGTGTCGGGCGTACTTTCTCTGGGGCCAACGTCCTGACTTTC. This is translated as CASSVGRTFSGANVLTF.